This T cell receptor (beta chain) appears in the sequencing data of a study of CD8 T cells in Susac syndrome. Note on this clonotype: Its matching antigen is unknown.

Overall study findings and caveats: It was acknowledged in the study that the number of individuals who were included in its TCR sequencing and HLA analysis was relatively small.

After extraction with the RNeasy kit, roughly 0.45 to 1 ug of the RNA was reverse transcribed using random hexamers. Amplification of the TCR beta CDR3 was carried out by immunoSEQ multiplex PCR, which spanned a total of 54 Vbeta and 13 Jbeta segments. A single record per CDR3 protein comes from TCRdb applying MiXCR to the immunoSEQ multiplex PCR reads. Seen here are roughly 120,000 distinct CDR3 sequences, around 94% observed once, and the top ten hold roughly 0.095%. Sequencing of TCR beta was performed on blood CD8+ T cells and on blood CD4+ T cells. The CDR3 length is 18 residues. Trimming removed 0 bases at V and 0 bases at J, with 13 bases between. Germline V gene lookup returns CDR1 SGHRS and CDR2 YFSETQ.

The TCR sequence derives from a human donor in good health. Sequenced: CD4+ T cells from PBMCs. The chain links TRBV5-1 to TRBJ2-6; no clear D gene. In nucleotides, the CDR3 is TGCGCCAGCAGCTTGGCGGCAGGTAGTCTCTCTGGGGCCAACGTCCTGACTTTC. Its translation is CASSLAAGSLSGANVLTF.